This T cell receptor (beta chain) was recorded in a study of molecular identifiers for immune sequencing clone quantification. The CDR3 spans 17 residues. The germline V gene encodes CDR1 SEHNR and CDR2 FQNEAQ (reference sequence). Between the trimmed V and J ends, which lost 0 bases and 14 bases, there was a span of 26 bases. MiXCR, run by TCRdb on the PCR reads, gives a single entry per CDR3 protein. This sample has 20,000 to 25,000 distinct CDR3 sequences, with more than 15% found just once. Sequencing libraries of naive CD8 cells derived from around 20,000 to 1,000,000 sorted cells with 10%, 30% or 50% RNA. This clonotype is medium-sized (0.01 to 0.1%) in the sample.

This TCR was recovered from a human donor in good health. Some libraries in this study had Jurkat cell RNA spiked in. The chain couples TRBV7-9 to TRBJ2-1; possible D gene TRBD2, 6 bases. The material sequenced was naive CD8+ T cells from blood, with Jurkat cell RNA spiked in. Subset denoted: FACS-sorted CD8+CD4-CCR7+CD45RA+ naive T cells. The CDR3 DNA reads TGTGCCAGCAGCTTAGCTCTCGCCGGGAGTAAAGGAGGGTGGGAGTTCTTC. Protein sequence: CASSLALAGSKGGWEFF.